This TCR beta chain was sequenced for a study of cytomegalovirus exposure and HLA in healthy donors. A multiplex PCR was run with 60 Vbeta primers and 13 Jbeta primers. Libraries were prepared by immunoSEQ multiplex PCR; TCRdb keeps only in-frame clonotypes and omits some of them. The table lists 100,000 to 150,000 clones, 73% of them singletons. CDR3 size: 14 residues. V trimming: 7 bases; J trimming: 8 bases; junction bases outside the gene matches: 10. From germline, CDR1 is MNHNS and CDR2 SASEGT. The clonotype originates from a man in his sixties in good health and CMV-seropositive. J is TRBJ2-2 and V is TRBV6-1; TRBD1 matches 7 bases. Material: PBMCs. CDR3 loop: CASTGTASWGELFF. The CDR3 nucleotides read TGTGCCAGCACCGGGACAGCGTCTTGGGGGGAGCTGTTTTTT.